These T cell receptor beta chains were read from a single sample in a study of cytomegalovirus exposure and HLA in healthy donors. Generated by immunoSEQ multiplex PCR, the TCRdb table keeps only in-frame clones and is missing some. This table holds roughly 56,000 clones, 90% to 95% found once. Sequenced input: PBMCs. The receptor set was obtained from a woman in her 30s in good health and CMV-seronegative. Both conserved end residues are part of each CDR3. D genes are given only for firm matches. Clone size is shown for a subset of rows, as once, few, many or a class of expanded clone.

D gene	CDR3 length	V gene	J gene	clone size	CDR3 protein	CDR3 DNA
TRBD1	15	TRBV11-3	TRBJ2-1	NA	CASSSRGTGGAEQFF	TGTGCCAGCAGCTCAAGAGGAACAGGGGGAGCTGAGCAGTTCTTC
TRBD1	14	TRBV6-1	TRBJ2-5	NA	CASSSGQAEETQYF	TGTGCCAGCAGTTCCGGACAGGCTGAAGAGACCCAGTACTTC
NA	14	TRBV19	TRBJ1-5	NA	CASSIGTMDQPQHF	TGTGCCAGTAGTATCGGGACAATGGACCAGCCCCAGCATTTT
NA	14	TRBV19	TRBJ1-1	NA	CASSSSGTHTEAFF	TGTGCCAGTAGTTCCTCCGGGACACACACTGAAGCTTTCTTT
NA	15	TRBV6-5	TRBJ1-2	NA	CASSYSKQGLYGYTF	TGTGCCAGCAGTTACTCGAAACAGGGCCTCTATGGCTACACCTTC
NA	14	TRBV7-8	TRBJ1-1	NA	CASSLSRGTTEAFF	TGTGCCAGCAGCTTATCCCGGGGGACCACTGAAGCTTTCTTT
TRBD2	13	TRBV28	TRBJ2-7	NA	CASSGGRAYEQYF	TGTGCCAGCAGCGGCGGGAGGGCCTACGAGCAGTACTTC
TRBD1	14	TRBV6-5	TRBJ2-2	NA	CASSSTGGTGELFF	TGTGCCAGCAGCTCAACAGGGGGGACCGGGGAGCTGTTTTTT
NA	15	TRBV27	TRBJ2-1	once	CASRLGGGDYNEQFF	TGTGCCAGCAGATTAGGGGGGGGAGACTACAATGAGCAGTTCTTC
TRBD2	21	TRBV9	TRBJ2-4	NA	CASSPDRGFSSGSPVKNIQYF	TGTGCCAGCAGCCCGGATAGGGGGTTCTCTAGCGGGAGTCCTGTCAAAAACATTCAGTACTTC
NA	16	TRBV29-1	TRBJ1-2	few	CSVDFGGGASAKGYTF	TGCAGCGTTGATTTTGGGGGGGGCGCGTCTGCGAAGGGCTACACCTTC
NA	14	TRBV11-2	TRBJ1-3	NA	CASSPLRRRDTIYF	TGTGCCAGCAGCCCTCTAAGGAGGAGGGACACCATATATTTT
TRBD1	14	TRBV9	TRBJ1-2	NA	CASSPTGIHHGYTF	TGTGCCAGCAGCCCGACAGGGATCCACCATGGCTACACCTTC
NA	15	TRBV4-3	TRBJ1-2	NA	CASSQESGINYGYTF	TGCGCCAGCAGCCAAGAATCAGGGATTAACTATGGCTACACCTTC
TRBD2	17	TRBV4-2	TRBJ2-1	NA	CASSQGPGLAGEYEQFF	TGTGCCAGCAGCCAAGGTCCGGGACTAGCGGGAGAATATGAGCAGTTCTTC
TRBD1	17	TRBV11-2	TRBJ1-1	NA	CASSSAVDRVVNTEAFF	TGTGCCAGCAGCTCCGCCGTCGACAGGGTTGTGAATACTGAAGCTTTCTTT
NA	16	TRBV28	TRBJ2-5	NA	CASSLSLGRGEETQYF	TGTGCCAGCAGTTTATCCCTCGGGAGAGGGGAAGAGACCCAGTACTTC
TRBD2	16	TRBV19	TRBJ2-2	NA	CASSILLAVADGELFF	TGTGCCAGTAGTATTTTACTAGCGGTGGCTGACGGGGAGCTGTTTTTT
TRBD1	13	TRBV30	TRBJ1-2	NA	CAWLGGTGFGYTF	TGTGCCTGGTTGGGCGGGACAGGGTTCGGCTACACCTTC
NA	15	TRBV5-1	TRBJ1-1	NA	CASSLQGMRNTEAFF	TGCGCCAGCAGCTTGCAGGGAATGAGGAACACTGAAGCTTTCTTT
NA	17	TRBV29-1	TRBJ2-7	NA	CSGTVEGSLWGSYEQYF	TGCAGCGGTACAGTGGAGGGGTCACTCTGGGGCTCCTACGAGCAGTACTTC
NA	14	TRBV29-1	TRBJ2-2	NA	CSGTGGGNTGELFF	TGCAGCGGTACGGGGGGCGGAAACACCGGGGAGCTGTTTTTT
NA	13	TRBV2	TRBJ1-1	NA	CASLEEGSTEAFF	TGTGCCAGCCTAGAGGAGGGGAGCACTGAAGCTTTCTTT
TRBD1	18	TRBV7-3	TRBJ2-2	NA	CASSSGGRSGMAAGELFF	TGTGCCAGCAGCTCAGGGGGCAGATCCGGGATGGCGGCCGGGGAGCTGTTTTTT
TRBD1	14	TRBV28	TRBJ2-3	once	CASSLGQGTDTQYF	TGTGCCAGCAGTCTAGGACAGGGCACAGATACGCAGTATTTT
TRBD2	13	TRBV29-1	TRBJ2-7	NA	CSVVSLAGYEQYF	TGCAGCGTTGTAAGCCTAGCGGGGTACGAGCAGTACTTC
NA	16	TRBV5-5	TRBJ2-7	NA	CASSLVGRASPDEQYF	TGTGCCAGCAGCTTGGTTGGTCGTGCTAGCCCCGACGAGCAGTACTTC
TRBD1	13	TRBV29-1	TRBJ2-7	NA	CSVSYRGSHEQYF	TGCAGCGTTTCTTACAGGGGTTCCCACGAGCAGTACTTC
NA	16	TRBV19	TRBJ1-4	once	CASRAGAATANEKLFF	TGTGCCAGTCGGGCAGGGGCGGCTACGGCTAATGAAAAACTGTTTTTT
NA	13	TRBV7-2	TRBJ2-5	NA	CASSPRRLETQYF	TGTGCCAGCAGTCCCCGGCGGCTGGAGACCCAGTACTTC
TRBD1	17	TRBV7-8	TRBJ1-5	NA	CASSFGTELGGNQPQHF	TGTGCCAGCAGCTTCGGGACAGAACTCGGAGGGAATCAGCCCCAGCATTTT
TRBD1	15	TRBV9	TRBJ1-2	few	CASSVEEGASYGYTF	TGTGCCAGCAGCGTAGAGGAGGGGGCCAGCTATGGCTACACCTTC
NA	13	TRBV19	TRBJ1-1	NA	CASKGNWNTEAFF	TGTGCCAGTAAGGGGAATTGGAACACTGAAGCTTTCTTT
NA	14	TRBV7-8	TRBJ2-7	NA	CASTPGTRSYEQYF	TGTGCCAGCACTCCTGGGACACGTTCCTACGAGCAGTACTTC
NA	15	TRBV19	TRBJ1-5	NA	CASSSGVGWNQPQHF	TGTGCCAGTAGTTCAGGGGTCGGTTGGAATCAGCCCCAGCATTTT
NA	14	TRBV11-2	TRBJ2-7	NA	CASSLLITSYEQYF	TGTGCCAGCAGCTTACTAATAACTTCCTACGAGCAGTACTTC
NA	12	TRBV5-6	TRBJ2-1	NA	CASSLGSFEQFF	TGTGCCAGCAGCTTGGGTAGTTTTGAGCAGTTCTTC
NA	14	TRBV29-1	TRBJ2-1	NA	CSAISSLSYNEQFF	TGCAGCGCCATTTCTAGTCTATCCTACAATGAGCAGTTCTTC
TRBD2	16	TRBV4-1	TRBJ2-1	NA	CASSPWALAGDNEQFF	TGCGCCAGCAGCCCGTGGGCTCTAGCGGGGGACAATGAGCAGTTCTTC
NA	11	TRBV6-6	TRBJ1-1	NA	CASSYWTEAFF	TGTGCCAGCAGTTACTGGACAGAAGCTTTCTTT